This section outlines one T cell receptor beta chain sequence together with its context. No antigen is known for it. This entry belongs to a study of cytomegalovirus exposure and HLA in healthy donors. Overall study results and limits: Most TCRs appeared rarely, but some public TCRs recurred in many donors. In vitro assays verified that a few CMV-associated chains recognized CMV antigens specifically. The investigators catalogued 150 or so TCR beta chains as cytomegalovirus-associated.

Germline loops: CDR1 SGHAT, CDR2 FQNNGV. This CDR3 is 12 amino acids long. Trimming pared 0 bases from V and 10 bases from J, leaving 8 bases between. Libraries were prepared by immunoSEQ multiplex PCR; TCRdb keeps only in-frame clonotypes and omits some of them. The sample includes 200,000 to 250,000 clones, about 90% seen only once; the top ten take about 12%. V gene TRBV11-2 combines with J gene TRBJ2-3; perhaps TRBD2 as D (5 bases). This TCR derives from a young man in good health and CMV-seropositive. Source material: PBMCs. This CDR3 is CASSLEGRPQYF. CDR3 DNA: TGTGCCAGCAGCTTAGAAGGGAGACCGCAGTATTTT.